Following are 25 T cell receptor beta chains from one sample sequenced in a study of control samples from healthy donors and cancer patients. Method: immunoSEQ multiplex PCR; TCRdb's copy keeps in-frame clones and lacks some. The sample's table shows under 200,000 clones. The sample consisted of blood. The source is a woman in her 30s in good health.

This rearrangement joins TRBV2 to TRBJ1-1; D remains unclear. Between the trimmed V and J ends, which lost 0 bases and 1 base, there was a span of 15 bases. This CDR3 spans 17 amino acids. The germline V gene has CDR1 SNHLY and CDR2 FYNNEI. The CDR3 coding sequence is TGTGCCAGCAGTGAAGCGGAGAGGGCCGCGGGGAACACTGAAGCTTTCTTT. It yields the protein CASSEAERAAGNTEAFF.

The chain carries TRBV7-2 and TRBJ2-5; D is perhaps TRBD1 (5 bases). Trimming took off 1 base at V and 5 bases at J, with 11 bases between the two ends. This CDR3 is 14 amino acids long. Germline V gene data show CDR1 as SGHTA and CDR2 as FQGNSA. Here the CDR3 DNA reads TGTGCCAGCAGCTTAGGACCACAGGTCGAGACCCAGTACTTC. It specifies CASSLGPQVETQYF. The variable domain in full, with the rest retrieved from reference TRBV7-2 and TRBJ2-5, is GAGVSQSPSNKVTEKGKDVELRCDPISGHTALYWYRQSLGQGLEFLIYFQGNSAPDKSGLPSDRFSAERTGGSVSTLTIQRTQQEDSAVYLCASSLGPQVETQYFGPGTRLLVL.

The chain combines TRBV5-1 with TRBJ2-1; maybe TRBD2 (6 bases). Germline V lookup: CDR1 SGHRS, CDR2 YFSETQ. This CDR3 is 15 amino acids long. Between the trimmed V and J ends, which lost 0 bases and 5 bases, there was a span of 12 bases. The CDR3 bases are TGCGCCAGCAGCTTGGTTACGCGGGGCAACAATGAGCAGTTCTTC. It is translated as CASSLVTRGNNEQFF.

The genes are TRBV6-2 or TRBV6-3 and TRBJ1-1; a possible D gene is TRBD1 (5 bases). Germline V gives CDR1 MNHEY, CDR2 SVGEGT. The germline V and J ends were trimmed by 4 bases and 1 base, with 10 bases remaining between them. The CDR3 totals 14 residues. CDR3 region: CASSFGTENTEAFF. DNA for the CDR3: TGTGCCAGCAGTTTCGGGACGGAGAACACTGAAGCTTTCTTT.

V is TRBV19 and J is TRBJ2-4; no clear D gene. CDR1 LNHDA and CDR2 SQIVND come from the germline V gene (reference sequence). V was clipped by 3 bases and J by 1 base, with 13 bases between them. The CDR3 extends over 16 amino acids. The DNA of the CDR3 is TGTGCCAGTAGTATTTCCTCTGGGTGGGCCAAAAACATTCAGTACTTC. Protein: CASSISSGWAKNIQYF.

The chain employs TRBV27 and TRBJ1-2, with D tentatively TRBD1 (5 bases). Germline CDR1 MNHEY, CDR2 SMNVEV (reference sequence). Trimming took off 5 bases at V and 3 bases at J, with 13 bases between the two ends. CDR3 length: 14 amino acids. In nucleotides, the CDR3 is TGTGCCAGCAGTCCAACAGGTGGATACTATGGCTACACCTTC. Its translation is CASSPTGGYYGYTF.

CDR3 nucleotides: TGTGCCAGCAGCTTGGCAACTTCTAGCACAGATACGCAGTATTTT. This sequence encodes CASSLATSSTDTQYF. This chain joins TRBV5-4 and TRBJ2-3; no reliable D call. The V gene's germline CDR1 is SGHNT and CDR2 YYREEE (reference sequence). V was trimmed by 0 bases and J by 0 bases, leaving 8 bases between them. The CDR3 runs to 15 residues.

V is TRBV2 and J is TRBJ2-7, with D perhaps matching TRBD1 (6 bases). This CDR3 is 14 amino acids long. V lost 4 bases and J 4 bases, leaving 14 bases between the germline ends. Germline-derived CDR1 and CDR2 are SNHLY and FYNNEI. This CDR3 is CASSGGGGFYEQYF. The CDR3 coding sequence is TGTGCCAGCAGTGGAGGGGGTGGTTTTTACGAGCAGTACTTC.

The chain is built from TRBV5-4 and TRBJ1-1, with 7 bases aligning to TRBD1. The CDR3 spans 13 residues. Germline CDR1 SGHNT, CDR2 YYREEE (reference sequence). V lost 2 bases to trimming and J lost 8 bases; unmatched junction nucleotides: 6. CDR3 in amino acids: CASSFGRGQEAFF. The CDR3 region has the DNA TGTGCCAGCAGCTTTGGGAGGGGACAGGAAGCTTTCTTT.

The chain carries TRBV6-2 or TRBV6-3 and TRBJ1-1, with a possible D match to TRBD1 (6 bases). The CDR3 has 13 amino acids. Germline values: CDR1 MNHEY, CDR2 SVGEGT. V lost 7 bases to trimming and J lost 4 bases, with 13 bases between them. The CDR3 sequence is CASTPGVGTEAFF. CDR3 DNA sequence: TGTGCCAGCACCCCAGGGGTCGGCACTGAAGCTTTCTTT.

V and J are TRBV28 and TRBJ2-7, with D perhaps TRBD2 (5 bases). The CDR3 totals 15 residues. The germline CDR1 and CDR2 sequences are MDHEN and SYDVKM. V was pared by 3 bases and J by 7 bases, with 19 bases between. This chain's CDR3 is CASSLWEMVRWEQYF. The CDR3 DNA is TGTGCCAGCAGTTTGTGGGAGATGGTACGATGGGAGCAGTACTTC.

J is TRBJ1-6 and V is TRBV5-1; a possible D gene is TRBD1 (5 bases). V was trimmed by 0 bases and J by 13 bases, leaving 11 bases between them. Germline CDR1 is SGHRS and CDR2 is YFSETQ. The CDR3 runs 13 residues. The chain's CDR3 is CASSLGQGSPLHF. CDR3 nucleotide sequence: TGCGCCAGCAGCTTGGGGCAGGGAAGTCCCCTCCACTTT.

The chain uses TRBV7-6 and TRBJ2-1, with TRBD2 matching over 13 bases. The CDR3 length is 18 residues. V was clipped by 2 bases and J by 5 bases; unmatched bases: 9. Germline loops: CDR1 SGHVS, CDR2 FNYEAQ. The CDR3: CASSLSLAGGQGNNEQFF. In DNA, the CDR3 is TGTGCCAGCAGCTTATCACTAGCGGGGGGGCAGGGAAACAATGAGCAGTTCTTC.

The genes are TRBV24-1 and TRBJ2-2, with a possible D match to TRBD2 (5 bases). Trimming took 7 bases from V and 5 from J, leaving 16 bases between them. CDR1 and CDR2 from the germline V gene are KGHDR and SFDVKD. The CDR3 spans 15 residues. In nucleotides, the CDR3 is TGTGCCACCAGGGAAACTAGATTAGGGACCGGGGAGCTGTTTTTT. Encoded protein: CATRETRLGTGELFF.

This chain connects TRBV6-2 or TRBV6-3 to TRBJ2-3; D unresolved. The germline V and J ends were trimmed by 3 bases and 2 bases, with 9 bases remaining between them. CDR1 and CDR2 from the germline V gene are MNHEY and SVGEGT. The CDR3 length is 14 residues. CDR3 amino acids: CASSYFGITDTQYF. The CDR3 DNA is TGTGCCAGCAGTTATTTTGGGATCACAGATACGCAGTATTTT.

The genes are TRBV12-3 or TRBV12-4 and TRBJ2-7; D is uncertain. V lost 2 bases, J lost 2 bases, and 1 base lay in between. This CDR3 comprises 11 residues. For the CDR3, the DNA is TGTGCCAGCAGTTTAACCTACGAGCAGTACTTC. The encoded protein is CASSLTYEQYF.

The chain carries TRBV5-1 and TRBJ1-2; the D is unclear. In germline, CDR1 is SGHRS, CDR2 YFSETQ. Trimming removed 0 bases from V and 4 bases from J, with 13 bases in between. This CDR3 comprises 15 residues. CDR3 protein: CASSLAFSNTYGYTF. The CDR3 bases are TGCGCCAGCAGCTTGGCCTTCAGCAATACCTATGGCTACACCTTC.

The chain is built from TRBV20-1 and TRBJ2-1, with TRBD2 identical over 8 bases. This CDR3 is 14 amino acids long. Trimming at V came to 3 bases and at J to 6 bases, leaving 7 bases not matched to a gene. The germline CDR1 and CDR2 sequences are DFQATT and SNEGSKA (reference sequence). The CDR3 DNA is TGCAGTGCTAGTTATATTCTAGCGGGCAATGAGCAGTTCTTC. Its protein is CSASYILAGNEQFF.

The chain employs TRBV6-1 and TRBJ1-6, with a weak D call TRBD1 (6 bases). The CDR3 loop spans 17 amino acids. Germline V CDR1 and CDR2: MNHNS, SASEGT. V lost 4 bases to trimming and J lost 7 bases, with 20 bases between them. DNA for the CDR3: TGTGCCAGCAGTGTCCCTCGGGGGGCAGGTTACAATTCACCCCTCCACTTT. This gives the protein CASSVPRGAGYNSPLHF.

This chain uses TRBV2 with TRBJ2-1; TRBD2 matches at 9 bases. Losses at the gene ends were 6 bases for V and 10 bases for J; bases not matched to a gene: 7. There are 13 residues in the CDR3. The germline gives CDR1 SNHLY, CDR2 FYNNEI. The CDR3 loop is CASSPAGGGEQFF. The CDR3 nucleotides are TGTGCCAGCAGCCCAGCGGGGGGAGGGGAGCAGTTCTTC.

The V and J genes are TRBV6-2 or TRBV6-3 and TRBJ1-2; D uncertain. Between the trimmed V and J ends, which lost 7 bases and 5 bases, there was a span of 20 bases. Germline values: CDR1 MNHEY, CDR2 SVGEGT. The CDR3 totals 15 residues. The CDR3 here is CASIPYLGGVYGYTF. CDR3 coding DNA: TGTGCCAGCATCCCTTACCTGGGAGGAGTTTATGGCTACACCTTC.

The chain joins TRBV28 to TRBJ1-4; D perhaps matches TRBD1 (5 bases). CDR3 length equals 14 residues. V was trimmed by 8 bases and J by 7 bases, leaving 17 bases between them. Germline V gives CDR1 MDHEN, CDR2 SYDVKM. The CDR3 sequence is CASLPGVVGEKLFF. The DNA for the CDR3 is TGTGCCAGCCTCCCGGGGGTTGTAGGTGAAAAACTGTTTTTT.

CDR3 loop: CASRLAGVLANYGYTF. Written as DNA, the CDR3 is TGCGCCAGCAGACTCGCAGGGGTTCTAGCTAACTATGGCTACACCTTC. The genes are TRBV10-1 and TRBJ1-2; tentatively, D is TRBD1 (6 bases). Trimming took 6 bases from V and 0 from J, leaving 17 bases between them. The length of the CDR3 is 16 residues. Germline V gives CDR1 WNHNN, CDR2 SYGVQD (reference sequence).

The chain employs TRBV28 and TRBJ2-7; D uncertain. V lost 8 bases to trimming and J lost 3 bases, with 20 bases between them. CDR3 length: 15 amino acids. The germline gives CDR1 MDHEN, CDR2 SYDVKM. The CDR3 coding sequence is TGTGCCAGCGCCACGTTGGCCAATCTGAACTACGAGCAGTACTTC. This translates into CASATLANLNYEQYF.

The rearrangement joins TRBV28 to TRBJ1-5; 8 nucleotides line up with TRBD1. V dropped 8 bases and J dropped 6; count of bases not matched to a gene: 9. The CDR3 covers 14 residues. Per the germline V gene, CDR1 is MDHEN and CDR2 is SYDVKM. The DNA of the CDR3 is TGTGCCAGCGGCGAGGACAGGGCTGTTCAGCCCCAGCATTTT. This gives the protein CASGEDRAVQPQHF.